The 6 T cell receptor beta chains in this list originate from one sample, sequenced in a study of blood T cell repertoires in COVID-19. Here immunoSEQ multiplex PCR was the method, and the copy in TCRdb shows in-frame clones only, minus some. The sample consists of 65,000 to 85,000 clones, 88% of them appearing once. Sequencing was performed on peripheral blood. All receptors come from a human donor in a cohort sampled during active COVID-19.

The V and J genes are TRBV5-1 and TRBJ1-2; D is perhaps TRBD1 (6 bases). CDR3 size: 13 residues. Germline V gene data show CDR1 as SGHRS and CDR2 as YFSETQ. With 4 bases removed from V and 8 bases from J, the gap between germline ends came to 15 bases. CDR3 loop: CASSPSGEHGYTF. The CDR3 DNA sequence: TGCGCCAGCAGCCCGTCAGGGGAGCACGGCTACACCTTC.

This clone was detected only once. The genes are TRBV28 and TRBJ1-2, with 7 bases identical to TRBD1. Germline V gene sequence: CDR1 MDHEN, CDR2 SYDVKM. The ends lost 11 bases at V and 14 bases at J; junction bases unmatched: 20. The CDR3 totals 13 residues. The CDR3 DNA reads TGTGCCGCGGCGCCAGGGGGGCTGCATGGAGAGACCTTC. Encoded protein: CAAAPGGLHGETF.

The CDR3 is CASSQPGLESYNEQFF. CDR3 nucleotide sequence: TGCGCCAGCAGCCAGCCGGGACTAGAAAGCTACAATGAGCAGTTCTTC. The chain links TRBV4-1 to TRBJ2-1, with 8 bases identical to TRBD2. The trim removed 3 bases at V and 3 bases at J, leaving 7 bases unmatched. The CDR3 sequence is 16 residues long. From germline, CDR1 is MGHRA and CDR2 YSYEKL.

The V and J genes are TRBV28 and TRBJ1-2; TRBD1 matches at 11 bases. The trim removed 6 bases at V and 7 bases at J, leaving 7 bases unmatched. Per the germline V gene, CDR1 is MDHEN and CDR2 is SYDVKM. The CDR3 runs to 14 residues. In nucleotides, the CDR3 is TGTGCCAGCAGCCCTGGACAGGGGGCTTCTGGCTACACCTTC. Translating it yields CASSPGQGASGYTF.

The chain is built from TRBV6-5 and TRBJ2-2; D may be TRBD2 (6 bases). The CDR3 totals 12 residues. Germline V lookup: CDR1 MNHEY, CDR2 SVGAGI. Trimming pared 6 bases from V and 8 bases from J, leaving 10 bases between. CDR3 nucleotides: TGTGCCAGCAGACTAGCCGCGGGGGAGCTGTTTTTT. It translates to CASRLAAGELFF.

This chain joins TRBV9 and TRBJ1-1, with 8 nucleotides matching TRBD1. CDR1 is SGDLS, CDR2 YYNGEE, per germline. J was trimmed by 5 bases and V by 2 bases; bases with no gene match: 5. The CDR3 consists of 14 residues. The CDR3 DNA reads TGTGCCAGCAGCGTCAGGGGGCATGCGACTGAAGCTTTCTTT. This encodes CASSVRGHATEAFF. Full variable domain (rest looked up from reference TRBV9 and TRBJ1-1): DSGVTQTPKHLITATGQRVTLRCSPRSGDLSVYWYQQSLDQGLQFLIQYYNGEERAKGNILERFSAQQFPDLHSELNLSSLELGDSALYFCASSVRGHATEAFFGQGTRLTVV.